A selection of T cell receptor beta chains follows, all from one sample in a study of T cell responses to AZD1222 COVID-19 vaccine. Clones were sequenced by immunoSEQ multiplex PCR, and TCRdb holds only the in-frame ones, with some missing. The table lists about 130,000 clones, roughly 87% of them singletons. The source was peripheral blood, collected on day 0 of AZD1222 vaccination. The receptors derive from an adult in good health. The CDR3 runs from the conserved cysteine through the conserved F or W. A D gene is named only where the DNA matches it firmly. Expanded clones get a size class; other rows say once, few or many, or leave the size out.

CDR3 DNA: TGCGCCAGCAGCTTGCCAGGGGCGGACACTGAAGCTTTCTTT
CDR3 protein: CASSLPGADTEAFF
D gene: .
J gene: TRBJ1-1
clone size: .
V gene: TRBV5-1

CDR3 DNA: TGTGCCAGCAGTTACTCTGGGACAGGGGGAGATACGCAGTATTTT
CDR3 protein: CASSYSGTGGDTQYF
D gene: TRBD1
J gene: TRBJ2-3
clone size: once
V gene: TRBV6-5

CDR3 DNA: TGTGCCAGCAGTCCGGGGGGCGGGAACACTGAAGCTTTCTTT
CDR3 protein: CASSPGGGNTEAFF
D gene: .
J gene: TRBJ1-1
clone size: few
V gene: TRBV28

CDR3 DNA: TGTGCCAGCAGTGACCACTACGAGCAGTACTTC
CDR3 protein: CASSDHYEQYF
D gene: .
J gene: TRBJ2-7
clone size: .
V gene: TRBV27

CDR3 DNA: TGTGCCAGCTCATCCCTTCCGAACACCGGGGAGCTGTTTTTT
CDR3 protein: CASSSLPNTGELFF
D gene: .
J gene: TRBJ2-2
clone size: .
V gene: TRBV9

CDR3 DNA: TGTGCCAGCAGCGTAGTGGGCAGGGGTGCTGAAGCTTTCTTT
CDR3 protein: CASSVVGRGAEAFF
D gene: .
J gene: TRBJ1-1
clone size: .
V gene: TRBV9

CDR3 DNA: TGTGCCAGCAGTCCGCAGGGGGCTTACCAGCCCCAGCATTTT
CDR3 protein: CASSPQGAYQPQHF
D gene: TRBD1
J gene: TRBJ1-5
clone size: .
V gene: TRBV27

CDR3 DNA: TGTGCCAGCAGCCAAGCGAGGGGCGTAATGAACACTGAAGCTTTCTTT
CDR3 protein: CASSQARGVMNTEAFF
D gene: .
J gene: TRBJ1-1
clone size: .
V gene: TRBV3-1/TRBV3-2

CDR3 DNA: TGTGCCAGCAGCCTAGGACAGGGGCGCACTTTAGATACGCAGTATTTT
CDR3 protein: CASSLGQGRTLDTQYF
D gene: TRBD1
J gene: TRBJ2-3
clone size: once
V gene: TRBV11-2

CDR3 DNA: TGTGCCAGCAGTCTCCCGGGACACCTCACAGATACGCAGTATTTT
CDR3 protein: CASSLPGHLTDTQYF
D gene: .
J gene: TRBJ2-3
clone size: once
V gene: TRBV28

CDR3 DNA: TGTGCAAGTCGTTCCCCCAGGGTGAAGGATGAAAAACTGTTTTTT
CDR3 protein: CASRSPRVKDEKLFF
D gene: .
J gene: TRBJ1-4
clone size: .
V gene: TRBV12-2

CDR3 DNA: TGTGCCAGCAGCCTAGGCGGTCATTCACCCCTCCACTTT
CDR3 protein: CASSLGGHSPLHF
D gene: .
J gene: TRBJ1-6
clone size: .
V gene: TRBV7-9

CDR3 DNA: TGTGCCAGCAGTTACCGGGAGGGGACAGGGTATAACGAGCAGTACTTC
CDR3 protein: CASSYREGTGYNEQYF
D gene: .
J gene: TRBJ2-7
clone size: .
V gene: TRBV6-2/TRBV6-3

CDR3 DNA: TGTGCCAGCACCACTCGCTACAATGAGCAGTTCTTC
CDR3 protein: CASTTRYNEQFF
D gene: .
J gene: TRBJ2-1
clone size: .
V gene: TRBV12-3/TRBV12-4

CDR3 DNA: TGTGCCAGCAGCCGTGGACAGTCGCCCCAAGAGACCCAGTACTTC
CDR3 protein: CASSRGQSPQETQYF
D gene: .
J gene: TRBJ2-5
clone size: .
V gene: TRBV7-9

CDR3 DNA: TGTGCCACCGGACCCGAGGGGACACGGGGTCGGGAGCGGTACTTC
CDR3 protein: CATGPEGTRGRERYF
D gene: .
J gene: TRBJ2-7
clone size: few
V gene: TRBV15

CDR3 DNA: TGTGCCAGTAGTACTTCCGGGACGGACTTTAAAAATGGCTACACCTTC
CDR3 protein: CASSTSGTDFKNGYTF
D gene: .
J gene: TRBJ1-2
clone size: .
V gene: TRBV19

CDR3 DNA: TGTGCCAGCCAGGAGCCGGGGGCCAAAAACATTCAGTACTTC
CDR3 protein: CASQEPGAKNIQYF
D gene: .
J gene: TRBJ2-4
clone size: .
V gene: TRBV28

CDR3 DNA: TGTGCCAGCAGCCAAAACTTTGGAGATACGCAGTATTTT
CDR3 protein: CASSQNFGDTQYF
D gene: .
J gene: TRBJ2-3
clone size: .
V gene: TRBV14

CDR3 DNA: TGTGCCAGCAGCTCCGGACGGTTTTTGGAGTACTTC
CDR3 protein: CASSSGRFLEYF
D gene: .
J gene: TRBJ2-7
clone size: .
V gene: TRBV12-3/TRBV12-4

CDR3 DNA: TGTGCCAGCAGCTTAGGCGGACTAGGAGCCGGGGAGCTGTTTTTT
CDR3 protein: CASSLGGLGAGELFF
D gene: TRBD2
J gene: TRBJ2-2
clone size: .
V gene: TRBV11-3

CDR3 DNA: TGTGCCAGTAGTCCAAAGGGACTAGCGGGGGTATTGAATACGCAGTATTTT
CDR3 protein: CASSPKGLAGVLNTQYF
D gene: TRBD2
J gene: TRBJ2-3
clone size: .
V gene: TRBV19

CDR3 DNA: TGTGCCAGCAGTGAGTTCAGCGGGCAGCCCCAGCATTTT
CDR3 protein: CASSEFSGQPQHF
D gene: .
J gene: TRBJ1-5
clone size: .
V gene: TRBV25-1

CDR3 DNA: TGTGCCAGCTCCAACACCGGGGAGCTGTTTTTT
CDR3 protein: CASSNTGELFF
D gene: .
J gene: TRBJ2-2
clone size: .
V gene: TRBV18

CDR3 DNA: TGTGCCAGCAGCCCGCAGGGGTTCGAGCAGTACTTC
CDR3 protein: CASSPQGFEQYF
D gene: .
J gene: TRBJ2-7
clone size: .
V gene: TRBV14

CDR3 DNA: TGTGCCAGTAGCCACTCCTCGAGAGGCGCGACAGGCCGAAATCAGCCCCAGCATTTT
CDR3 protein: CASSHSSRGATGRNQPQHF
D gene: .
J gene: TRBJ1-5
clone size: .
V gene: TRBV19

CDR3 DNA: TGTGCCAGCAGCTTACAGGGGACCCCGCGAGAGACCCAGTACTTC
CDR3 protein: CASSLQGTPRETQYF
D gene: .
J gene: TRBJ2-5
clone size: .
V gene: TRBV7-7

CDR3 DNA: TGTGCCAGCAGTCGAACAGGGGGCATCTATGGCTACACCTTC
CDR3 protein: CASSRTGGIYGYTF
D gene: TRBD1
J gene: TRBJ1-2
clone size: .
V gene: TRBV6-5

CDR3 DNA: TGTGCCAACCGACAGGGGGTTAGCGCTGGAAACACCATATATTTT
CDR3 protein: CANRQGVSAGNTIYF
D gene: TRBD1
J gene: TRBJ1-3
clone size: .
V gene: TRBV7-3

CDR3 DNA: TGTGCCACCAGTGATAGCAACAAGAGGGACTATGGCTACACCTTC
CDR3 protein: CATSDSNKRDYGYTF
D gene: .
J gene: TRBJ1-2
clone size: .
V gene: TRBV24-1

CDR3 DNA: TGTGCCAGCAGCTTAGTGGTGGGGGGGAGATACAATGAGCAGTTCTTC
CDR3 protein: CASSLVVGGRYNEQFF
D gene: TRBD2
J gene: TRBJ2-1
clone size: .
V gene: TRBV7-8

CDR3 DNA: TGTGCCAGCAGCCAAAGGACTAGCGGCACCGGGGAGCTGTTTTTT
CDR3 protein: CASSQRTSGTGELFF
D gene: TRBD2
J gene: TRBJ2-2
clone size: .
V gene: TRBV4-2

CDR3 DNA: TGTGCCAGCAGCAAACCCGGGACAGCGTATGGCTACACCTTC
CDR3 protein: CASSKPGTAYGYTF
D gene: TRBD1
J gene: TRBJ1-2
clone size: .
V gene: TRBV9

CDR3 DNA: TGTGCCAGCAGCTCCCCGCCCACAGATACGCAGTATTTT
CDR3 protein: CASSSPPTDTQYF
D gene: .
J gene: TRBJ2-3
clone size: once
V gene: TRBV7-2

CDR3 DNA: TGTGCCAGCAGCGTCTCCTCAATACCGGACAATTCACCCCTCCACTTT
CDR3 protein: CASSVSSIPDNSPLHF
D gene: .
J gene: TRBJ1-6
clone size: .
V gene: TRBV9

CDR3 DNA: TGTGCCTGGAGGTACGGGACGTACAATTTACGTCATTCACCCCTCCACTTT
CDR3 protein: CAWRYGTYNLRHSPLHF
D gene: .
J gene: TRBJ1-6
clone size: .
V gene: TRBV30

CDR3 DNA: TGTGCCAGCAGCCAAGATCCCCAGGAAGGATATGGCTACACCTTC
CDR3 protein: CASSQDPQEGYGYTF
D gene: .
J gene: TRBJ1-2
clone size: .
V gene: TRBV3-1/TRBV3-2

CDR3 DNA: TGCGCCAGCAGCCTCCGGGACAGGCCGCATGGCTACACCTTC
CDR3 protein: CASSLRDRPHGYTF
D gene: TRBD1
J gene: TRBJ1-2
clone size: .
V gene: TRBV5-1

CDR3 DNA: TGTGCCAGCAGCCCCAAGGTCAGATATGAAGCTTTCTTT
CDR3 protein: CASSPKVRYEAFF
D gene: .
J gene: TRBJ1-1
clone size: .
V gene: TRBV14

CDR3 DNA: TGTGCCAGCAGCCTGGTTGGAGACATTCAGTACTTC
CDR3 protein: CASSLVGDIQYF
D gene: .
J gene: TRBJ2-4
clone size: .
V gene: TRBV12-3/TRBV12-4

CDR3 DNA: TGTGCCAGCAGCACGAGGGGGCTAACGGAGTATTTT
CDR3 protein: CASSTRGLTEYF
D gene: TRBD1
J gene: TRBJ2-3
clone size: .
V gene: TRBV13

CDR3 DNA: TGTGCCAGCAGCTTAGAGCCGGGACAGGGATCTGAAGCTTTCTTT
CDR3 protein: CASSLEPGQGSEAFF
D gene: TRBD1
J gene: TRBJ1-1
clone size: .
V gene: TRBV11-2

CDR3 DNA: TGCGCCAGCAGCCGTTCCCAGAACACTGAAGCTTTCTTT
CDR3 protein: CASSRSQNTEAFF
D gene: .
J gene: TRBJ1-1
clone size: once
V gene: TRBV5-1

CDR3 DNA: TGTGCCAGCAGCCCAGATAAGGGCTATGGCTACACCTTC
CDR3 protein: CASSPDKGYGYTF
D gene: .
J gene: TRBJ1-2
clone size: .
V gene: TRBV7-8

CDR3 DNA: TGTGCCAGCAGCCCCACCCGACAGGGTAACACCAAAAACATTCAGTACTTC
CDR3 protein: CASSPTRQGNTKNIQYF
D gene: TRBD1
J gene: TRBJ2-4
clone size: .
V gene: TRBV7-8

CDR3 DNA: TGTGCCAGCAGCCAAGGGGCGGGGTCCTCCTACAATGAGCAGTTCTTC
CDR3 protein: CASSQGAGSSYNEQFF
D gene: .
J gene: TRBJ2-1
clone size: few
V gene: TRBV3-1/TRBV3-2

CDR3 DNA: TGTGCCAGCAGTGAAGCTCCCCGAAACACCATATATTTT
CDR3 protein: CASSEAPRNTIYF
D gene: .
J gene: TRBJ1-3
clone size: .
V gene: TRBV6-1

CDR3 DNA: TGTGCCAGCAGTGTGGGGCCTTACGAGCAGTACTTC
CDR3 protein: CASSVGPYEQYF
D gene: .
J gene: TRBJ2-7
clone size: once
V gene: TRBV2

CDR3 DNA: TGTGCCAGTAGTAAGGTCAACAGCAATCAGCCCCAGCATTTT
CDR3 protein: CASSKVNSNQPQHF
D gene: .
J gene: TRBJ1-5
clone size: .
V gene: TRBV19

CDR3 DNA: TGTGCCAGCAGCTGGGTGCACTACGAGCAGTACTTC
CDR3 protein: CASSWVHYEQYF
D gene: .
J gene: TRBJ2-7
clone size: .
V gene: TRBV5-5

CDR3 DNA: TGTGCCAGCCGACAGGCCATGAACACTGAAGCTTTCTTT
CDR3 protein: CASRQAMNTEAFF
D gene: .
J gene: TRBJ1-1
clone size: .
V gene: TRBV6-5

CDR3 DNA: TGTGCCTGGAGTGTACGTAGGGGGGGGTCAGATACGCAGTATTTT
CDR3 protein: CAWSVRRGGSDTQYF
D gene: .
J gene: TRBJ2-3
clone size: .
V gene: TRBV30